A single sample is the source of the 24 T cell receptor beta chains below, sequenced in a study of T cells in Graves' hyperthyroidism and ophthalmopathy. TCR beta CDR3 regions were amplified from RNA. When the TCR CDR3 underwent first-round RT-PCR, the HTBI primer set was used. TCRdb processed the multiplex PCR reads anew with MiXCR; each CDR3 protein has one entry. The table lists around 300,000 distinct CDR3 sequences, 10% to 15% of them singletons, with roughly 8% in the top ten. The sample was blood. The receptors shown here come from a woman aged 25 to 39 with Graves' hyperthyroidism that later progressed to Graves' ophthalmopathy.

This clonotype was seen repeatedly, ten times or more. This chain links TRBV19 with TRBJ2-1; TRBD2 aligns across 7 bases. The junction had 14 bases not matched to a gene; V was cut back by 5 bases and J by 7 bases. From germline, CDR1 is LNHDA and CDR2 SQIVND (reference sequence). The CDR3 sequence is 16 residues long. The CDR3 nucleotides read TGTGCCAGTAGTCCGTCCAAAGGCGGGAGTGGGAATGAGCAGTTCTTC. Amino acids: CASSPSKGGSGNEQFF.

In its sample, this clonotype was seen many times. This chain connects TRBV7-2 to TRBJ2-5, with D perhaps assigned TRBD1 or TRBD2 (5 bases each). This CDR3 has 15 amino acids. V lost 1 base and J 5 bases, leaving 14 bases between the germline ends. CDR1 SGHTA and CDR2 FQGNSA come from the germline V gene. The CDR3 DNA is TGTGCCAGCAGCTTAGGTTACGGGACCGGGGAGACCCAGTACTTC. Translating it yields CASSLGYGTGETQYF.

The chain joins TRBV5-6 to TRBJ1-5; D is unclear. The CDR3 contains 14 residues. Germline V CDR1 and CDR2: SGHDT, YYEEEE. V was shortened by 4 bases and J by 4 bases, with 12 bases between the two germline ends. CDR3 sequence: CASSGMGSNQPQHF. The CDR3 coding sequence is TGTGCCAGCAGCGGGATGGGGTCAAATCAGCCCCAGCATTTT. Combining the CDR3 with reference TRBV5-6 and TRBJ1-5 gives the whole variable domain DAGVTQSPTHLIKTRGQQVTLRCSPKSGHDTVSWYQQALGQGPQFIFQYYEEEERQRGNFPDRFSGHQFPNYSSELNVNALLLGDSALYLCASSGMGSNQPQHFGDGTRLSIL.

This clonotype was observed a handful of times. The chain combines TRBV7-6 with TRBJ1-3; perhaps TRBD1 as D (5 bases). V was pared by 1 base and J by 0 bases, with 10 bases between. The CDR3 is made up of 16 amino acids. The germline gives CDR1 SGHVS, CDR2 FNYEAQ. DNA of the CDR3: TGTGCCAGCAGCTTAGGGTTTGGGACCTCTGGAAACACCATATATTTT. Translation gives CASSLGFGTSGNTIYF.

This clonotype was counted at least ten times. Relative to the germline gene, one junction end is altered; a read error may explain this. This rearrangement joins TRBV5-1 to TRBJ2-7; D is unclear. The CDR3 totals 15 residues. Germline V gives CDR1 SGHRS, CDR2 YFSETQ. The CDR3 reads CASRLRYADSYEQYF. The CDR3 DNA reads as TGCGCCAGCCGCTTGAGGTACGCAGACTCCTACGAGCAGTACTTC.

This clonotype was counted ten times or more. The chain carries TRBV29-1 and TRBJ2-1, with 10 bases lining up with TRBD2. The CDR3 totals 16 residues. CDR1 SQVTM and CDR2 ANQGSEA come from the germline V gene. After removal of 0 bases from V and 2 bases from J, the junction contained 4 bases not matched to a gene. CDR3 in amino acids: CSVEDLGLAAYNEQFF. CDR3 in DNA: TGCAGCGTTGAAGATTTAGGACTAGCGGCCTACAATGAGCAGTTCTTC.

This clonotype was counted at least ten times. The CDR3 DNA follows: TGCAGTGCCCGGGGCCCCCTAAGGGAGAACACTGAAGCTTTCTTT. This codes for CSARGPLRENTEAFF. The J gene is TRBJ1-1, the V gene TRBV20-1, with D perhaps matching TRBD1 (5 bases). The V and J ends lost 6 bases and 1 base respectively, with 18 bases between them. Germline CDR1 is DFQATT and CDR2 is SNEGSKA (reference sequence). This CDR3 has 15 residues.

The chain combines TRBV19 with TRBJ1-2; possibly TRBD1 for D (6 bases). The V end lost 4 bases, the J end lost 6 bases, and 12 bases lay between the germline ends. CDR1 is LNHDA, CDR2 SQIVND, per germline (reference sequence). The CDR3 sequence is 13 residues long. The CDR3 DNA follows: TGTGCCAGTAGTACGGGACAAGGGAATGGCTACACCTTC. Residues: CASSTGQGNGYTF.

This clonotype was picked up many times. The CDR3 sequence: CASNRFGQETQYF. DNA for the CDR3: TGTGCCAGCAACCGATTTGGGCAAGAGACCCAGTACTTC. The chain couples TRBV12-3 or TRBV12-4 to TRBJ2-5; D gene ambiguous. Trimming removed 7 bases from V and 2 bases from J, with 11 bases in between. The CDR3 is made up of 13 amino acids.

In its sample, this clonotype was seen once. The rearrangement links TRBV7-3 to TRBJ1-1, with D unclear. Germline assignment: CDR1 SGHTA and CDR2 FQGTGA. The CDR3 has 13 amino acids. V lost 2 bases and J 2 bases, leaving 6 bases between the germline ends. CDR3 in amino acids: CASSLWTNTEAFF. The CDR3 coding sequence is TGTGCCAGCAGCTTATGGACCAACACTGAAGCTTTCTTT.

The table lists this clonotype with many counts. The chain couples TRBV7-9 to TRBJ2-3, with D perhaps TRBD2 (5 bases). Germline-derived CDR1 and CDR2 are SEHNR and FQNEAQ (reference sequence). V lost 7 bases and J lost 4, with 15 bases in between. This CDR3 has 14 amino acids. The CDR3 loop reads CASTELREPDTQYF. The CDR3, as DNA: TGTGCCAGCACCGAACTGAGGGAGCCAGATACGCAGTATTTT.

This clonotype was found many times. The V call is TRBV6-1, the J call TRBJ2-5; 9 bases are a match to TRBD1. This CDR3 has 15 residues. V shed 6 bases, J shed 5 bases, and the junction held 10 bases outside the gene matches. Germline lookup yields CDR1 MNHNS and CDR2 SASEGT. The CDR3 sequence is CASSNIQGAVETQYF. Here the CDR3 DNA reads TGTGCCAGCAGCAACATACAGGGGGCGGTCGAGACCCAGTACTTC.

The table lists this clonotype with many counts. J is TRBJ1-1 and V is TRBV7-2; D might be TRBD1 (5 bases). Germline loops: CDR1 SGHTA, CDR2 FQGNSA. The CDR3 covers 15 residues. V lost 7 bases and J 2 bases, leaving 17 bases between the germline ends. CDR3 DNA: TGTGCCAGCATCCCGGGGGGGGTCCTAAACACTGAAGCTTTCTTT. This codes for CASIPGGVLNTEAFF.

This clonotype was detected many times. The chain couples TRBV29-1 to TRBJ2-7, with D perhaps being TRBD1 or TRBD2 (5 bases each). In germline, CDR1 is SQVTM, CDR2 ANQGSEA. Trimming removed 4 bases at V and 7 bases at J, with 20 bases between. The CDR3 totals 14 residues. This chain's CDR3 is CSVGVRGYGEEQYF. DNA for the CDR3: TGCAGCGTTGGTGTCCGGGGCTACGGGGAGGAGCAGTACTTC.

The CDR3 is CAWESSGYEKLFF. In nucleotides, the CDR3 is TGTGCCTGGGAATCCTCGGGTTATGAAAAACTGTTTTTT. The chain has TRBV30 and TRBJ1-4, with D hard to call. Germline CDR1 and CDR2: GTSNPN and SVGIG (reference sequence). The length of the CDR3 is 13 residues. With 5 bases removed from V and 6 bases from J, the gap between germline ends came to 13 bases. Full variable domain (remainder filled in from reference TRBV30 and TRBJ1-4): SQTIHQWPATLVQPVGSPLSLECTVEGTSNPNLYWYRQAAGRGLQLLFYSVGIGQISSEVPQNLSASRPQDRQFILSSKKLLLSDSGFYLCAWESSGYEKLFFGSGTQLSVL.

Points on this clonotype: In this CDR3 the conserved last residue, phenylalanine or tryptophan, is missing, so a read error is likely. The chain carries TRBV4-3 and TRBJ2-1; 9 bases agree with TRBD2. CDR1 and CDR2 (germline): LGHNA, YSLEER. CDR3 length: 16 amino acids. After removal of 5 bases from V and 0 bases from J, the junction contained 5 bases not matched to a gene. The CDR3 sequence: CASSKLSGSSYNEQFL. As DNA, the CDR3 is TGCGCCAGCAGCAAACTTAGCGGGAGCTCCTACAATGAGCAGTTCCTC.

This clonotype appeared many times. The CDR3 sequence: CASSSNSEGETQYF. In nucleotides, the CDR3 is TGTGCCAGCAGTTCTAACTCTGAGGGGGAGACCCAGTACTTC. The chain carries TRBV6-1 and TRBJ2-5; either TRBD1 or TRBD2 may supply D (5 bases each). Between the trimmed V and J ends, which lost 5 bases and 5 bases, there was a span of 15 bases. The V gene's germline CDR1 is MNHNS and CDR2 SASEGT. This CDR3 has 14 residues.

This clonotype was picked up many times. This chain links TRBV27 with TRBJ2-3, with D possibly TRBD2 on 6 matching bases. V shed 7 bases and J shed 6 bases, with 14 bases lying between them. The germline CDR1 and CDR2 sequences are MNHEY and SMNVEV (reference sequence). The CDR3 loop spans 13 amino acids. The CDR3 sequence: CASTPEGRDTQYF. The CDR3 DNA is TGTGCCAGCACCCCGGAGGGGAGGGATACGCAGTATTTT.

In this sample, this clonotype turned up many times. The chain combines TRBV9 with TRBJ1-1, with D possibly being TRBD1 (6 bases). V lost 4 bases and J 4 bases, leaving 23 bases between the germline ends. Germline CDR1 SGDLS, CDR2 YYNGEE. The CDR3 is 17 amino acids. The CDR3 DNA sequence: TGTGCCAGCAGCAGAGTAGGGGGGCCGACCTCGGGCACTGAAGCTTTCTTT. Translation gives CASSRVGGPTSGTEAFF. Based on the CDR3 plus reference TRBV9 and TRBJ1-1, the full variable domain is DSGVTQTPKHLITATGQRVTLRCSPRSGDLSVYWYQQSLDQGLQFLIQYYNGEERAKGNILERFSAQQFPDLHSELNLSSLELGDSALYFCASSRVGGPTSGTEAFFGQGTRLTVV.

This clonotype showed up many times. The gene calls are TRBV18 and TRBJ1-2; TRBD1 is a possible D gene (5 bases). V dropped 3 bases and J dropped 6 bases, with 8 bases sitting between them. Germline V CDR1 and CDR2: KGHSH, LQKENI. This CDR3 comprises 12 residues. Here the CDR3 DNA reads TGTGCCAGCTCACCGTCGGGGGATGGCTACACCTTC. Its protein product is CASSPSGDGYTF. The variable domain in full, completed from reference TRBV18 and TRBJ1-2, reads NAGVMQNPRHLVRRRGQEARLRCSPMKGHSHVYWYRQLPEEGLKFMVYLQKENIIDESGMPKERFSAEFPKEGPSILRIQQVVRGDSAAYFCASSPSGDGYTFGSGTRLTVV.

The sample holds many counts of this clonotype. The V and J genes are TRBV28 and TRBJ1-3; D may be TRBD1 (6 bases). The germline V gene encodes CDR1 MDHEN and CDR2 SYDVKM. Trimming left V 4 bases short and J 0 bases short, with 13 bases between. The CDR3 totals 16 residues. The CDR3 DNA is TGTGCCAGCAGTTCAGCCCAGGGGCTCTCTGGAAACACCATATATTTT. Protein: CASSSAQGLSGNTIYF.

CDR3 region: CASSPRGLSYGYTF. CDR3 in DNA: TGTGCCAGCAGCCCCAGGGGGCTCAGCTATGGCTACACCTTC. This sequence joins TRBV5-4 and TRBJ1-2, with TRBD1 identical over 8 bases. Per the germline V gene, CDR1 is SGHNT and CDR2 is YYREEE (reference sequence). The CDR3 is 14 residues long. The J segment lost 4 bases and the V segment lost 4 bases, leaving 6 bases of the junction unmatched.

This clonotype was picked up many times. The rearrangement uses TRBV28 and TRBJ1-3; 7 bases align to TRBD1. The J segment lost 2 bases and the V segment lost 9 bases, leaving 7 bases of the junction unmatched. CDR1 is MDHEN, CDR2 SYDVKM, per germline. This CDR3 is 14 amino acids long. CDR3 coding DNA: TGTGCCAGTATACAGGGGTCTGCTGGAAACACCATATATTTT. This sequence encodes CASIQGSAGNTIYF.

This clonotype was seen many times. The chain carries TRBV27 and TRBJ1-1; no clear D gene. The germline gives CDR1 MNHEY, CDR2 SMNVEV (reference sequence). This CDR3 is built from 12 residues. The V end was cut by 10 bases, the J end by 5 bases, with 14 bases between. The CDR3 loop is CATRGLGTEAFF. In DNA, the CDR3 is TGTGCCACCCGCGGTCTTGGGACTGAAGCTTTCTTT.